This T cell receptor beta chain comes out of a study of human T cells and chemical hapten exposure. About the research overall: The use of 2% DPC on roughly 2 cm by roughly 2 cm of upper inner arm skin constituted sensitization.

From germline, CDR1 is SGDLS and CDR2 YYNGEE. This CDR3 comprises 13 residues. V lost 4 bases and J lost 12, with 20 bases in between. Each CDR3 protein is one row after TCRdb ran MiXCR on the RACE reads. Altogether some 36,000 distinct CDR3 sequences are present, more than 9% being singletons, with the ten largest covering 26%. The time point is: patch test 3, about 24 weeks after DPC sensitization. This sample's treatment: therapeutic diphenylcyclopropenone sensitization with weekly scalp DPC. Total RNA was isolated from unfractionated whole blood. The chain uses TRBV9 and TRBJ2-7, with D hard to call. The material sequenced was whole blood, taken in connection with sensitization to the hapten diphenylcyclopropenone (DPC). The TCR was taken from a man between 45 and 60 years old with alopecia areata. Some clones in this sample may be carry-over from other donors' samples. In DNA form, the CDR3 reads TGTGCCAGCAGCCCCCCCGGAATAGACCTCTTGTACTTC. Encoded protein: CASSPPGIDLLYF.